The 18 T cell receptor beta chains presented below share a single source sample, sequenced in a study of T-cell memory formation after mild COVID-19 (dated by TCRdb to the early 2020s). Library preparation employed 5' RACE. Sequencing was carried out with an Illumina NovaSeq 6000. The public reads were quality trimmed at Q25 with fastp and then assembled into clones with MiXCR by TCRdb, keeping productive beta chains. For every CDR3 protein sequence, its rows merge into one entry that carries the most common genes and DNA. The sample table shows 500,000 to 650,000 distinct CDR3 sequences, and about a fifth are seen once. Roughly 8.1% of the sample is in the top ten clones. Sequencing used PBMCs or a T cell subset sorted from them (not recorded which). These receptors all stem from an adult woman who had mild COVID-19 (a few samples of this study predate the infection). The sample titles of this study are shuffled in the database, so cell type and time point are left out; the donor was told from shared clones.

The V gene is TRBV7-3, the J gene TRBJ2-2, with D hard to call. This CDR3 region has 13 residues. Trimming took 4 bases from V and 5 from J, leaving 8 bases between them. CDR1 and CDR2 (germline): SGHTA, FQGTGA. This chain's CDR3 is CASSSLLTGELFF. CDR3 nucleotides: TGTGCCAGCAGCTCCCTCTTGACCGGGGAGCTGTTTTTT.

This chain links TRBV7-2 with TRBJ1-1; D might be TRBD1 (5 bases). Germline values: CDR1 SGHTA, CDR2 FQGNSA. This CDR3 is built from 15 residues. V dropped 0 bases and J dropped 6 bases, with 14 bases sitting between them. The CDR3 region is CASSLAQTERAEAFF. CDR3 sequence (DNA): TGTGCCAGCAGCTTAGCCCAGACAGAAAGGGCTGAAGCTTTCTTT.

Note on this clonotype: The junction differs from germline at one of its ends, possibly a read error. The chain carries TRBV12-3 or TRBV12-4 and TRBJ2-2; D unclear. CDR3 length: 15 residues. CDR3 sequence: CAGSFSGLNTGELFF. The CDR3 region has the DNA TGTGCCGGCAGTTTCTCGGGCCTGAACACCGGGGAGCTGTTTTTT.

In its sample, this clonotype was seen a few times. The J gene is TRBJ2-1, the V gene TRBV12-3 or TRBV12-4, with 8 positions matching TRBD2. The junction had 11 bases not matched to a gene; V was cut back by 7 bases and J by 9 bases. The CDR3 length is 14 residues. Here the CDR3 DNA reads TGTGCCAGCACTTGGGGACGCGGGGGGACTGAGCAGTTCTTC. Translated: CASTWGRGGTEQFF.

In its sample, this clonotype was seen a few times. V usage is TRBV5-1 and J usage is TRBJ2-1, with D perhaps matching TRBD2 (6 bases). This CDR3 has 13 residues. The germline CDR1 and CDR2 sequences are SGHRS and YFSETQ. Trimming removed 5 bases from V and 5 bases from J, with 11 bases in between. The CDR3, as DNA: TGCGCCAGCAGGACCGGGACTGACAATGAGCAGTTCTTC. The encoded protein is CASRTGTDNEQFF.

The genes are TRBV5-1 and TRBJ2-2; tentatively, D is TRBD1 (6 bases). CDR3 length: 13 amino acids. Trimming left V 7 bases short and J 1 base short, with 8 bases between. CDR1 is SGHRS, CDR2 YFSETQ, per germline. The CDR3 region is CASVQGNTGELFF. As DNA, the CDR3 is TGCGCCAGCGTACAGGGGAACACCGGGGAGCTGTTTTTT.

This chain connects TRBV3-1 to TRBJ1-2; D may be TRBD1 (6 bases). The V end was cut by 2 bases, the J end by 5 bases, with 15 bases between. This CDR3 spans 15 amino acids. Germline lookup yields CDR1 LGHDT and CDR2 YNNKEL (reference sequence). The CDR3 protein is CASSQPSDRQYGYTF. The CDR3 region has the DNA TGTGCCAGCAGCCAACCTTCGGACAGACAGTATGGCTACACCTTC.

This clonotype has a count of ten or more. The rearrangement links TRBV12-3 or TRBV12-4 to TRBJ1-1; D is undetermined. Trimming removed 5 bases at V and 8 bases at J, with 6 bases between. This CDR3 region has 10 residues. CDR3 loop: CASSGVEAFF. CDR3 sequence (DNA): TGTGCCAGCAGTGGAGTAGAAGCTTTCTTT.

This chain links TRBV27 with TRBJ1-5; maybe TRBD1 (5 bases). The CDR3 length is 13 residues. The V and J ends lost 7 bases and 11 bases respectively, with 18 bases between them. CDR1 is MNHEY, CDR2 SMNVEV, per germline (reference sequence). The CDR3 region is CASNQDQGDSQHF. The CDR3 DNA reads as TGTGCCAGCAACCAAGATCAGGGAGATTCCCAGCATTTT.

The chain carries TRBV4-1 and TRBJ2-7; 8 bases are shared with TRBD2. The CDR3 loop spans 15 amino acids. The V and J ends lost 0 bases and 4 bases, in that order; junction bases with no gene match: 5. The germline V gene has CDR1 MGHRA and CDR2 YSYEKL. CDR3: CASSQDGTSPYEQYF. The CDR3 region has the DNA TGCGCCAGCAGCCAAGATGGGACTAGTCCTTACGAGCAGTACTTC.

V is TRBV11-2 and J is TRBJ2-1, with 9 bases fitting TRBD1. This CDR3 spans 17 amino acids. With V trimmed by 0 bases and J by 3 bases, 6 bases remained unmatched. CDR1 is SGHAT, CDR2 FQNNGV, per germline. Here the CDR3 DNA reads TGTGCCAGCAGCTTAGATACCGGGACAGGGAACTACAATGAGCAGTTCTTC. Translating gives CASSLDTGTGNYNEQFF. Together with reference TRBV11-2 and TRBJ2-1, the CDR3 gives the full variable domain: EAGVAQSPRYKIIEKRQSVAFWCNPISGHATLYWYQQILGQGPKLLIQFQNNGVVDDSQLPKDRFSAERLKGVDSTLKIQPAKLEDSAVYLCASSLDTGTGNYNEQFFGPGTRLTVL.

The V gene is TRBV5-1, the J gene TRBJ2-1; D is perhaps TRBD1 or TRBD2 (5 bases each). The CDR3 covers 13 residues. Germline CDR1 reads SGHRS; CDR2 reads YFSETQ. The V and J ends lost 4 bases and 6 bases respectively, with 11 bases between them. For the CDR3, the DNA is TGCGCCAGCAGCCGGGACCCAGGCAATGAGCAGTTCTTC. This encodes CASSRDPGNEQFF.

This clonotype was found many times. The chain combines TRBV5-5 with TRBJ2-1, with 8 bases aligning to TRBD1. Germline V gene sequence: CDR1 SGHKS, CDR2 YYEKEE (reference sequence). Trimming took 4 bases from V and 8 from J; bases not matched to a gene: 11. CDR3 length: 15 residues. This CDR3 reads CASSGPRGQVDEQFF. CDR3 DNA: TGTGCCAGCAGCGGACCCAGGGGGCAGGTTGATGAGCAGTTCTTC.

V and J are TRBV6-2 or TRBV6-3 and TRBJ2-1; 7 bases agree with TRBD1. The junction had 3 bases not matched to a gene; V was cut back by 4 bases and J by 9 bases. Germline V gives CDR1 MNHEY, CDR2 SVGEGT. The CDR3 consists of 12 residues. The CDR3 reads CASSLGQTEQFF. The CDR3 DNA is TGTGCCAGCAGTTTGGGACAGACTGAGCAGTTCTTC.

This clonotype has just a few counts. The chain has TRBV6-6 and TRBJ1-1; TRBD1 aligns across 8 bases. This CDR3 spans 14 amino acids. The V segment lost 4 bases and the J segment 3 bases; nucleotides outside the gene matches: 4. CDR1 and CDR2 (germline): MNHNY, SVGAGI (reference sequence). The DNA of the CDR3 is TGTGCCAGCAGTTTTCAGGGGGCCTACACTGAAGCTTTCTTT. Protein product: CASSFQGAYTEAFF.

This chain's CDR3 is CASSQIVGAGGTQETQYF. In DNA, the CDR3 is TGCGCCAGCAGCCAGATAGTTGGGGCGGGGGGTACTCAAGAGACCCAGTACTTC. J is TRBJ2-5 and V is TRBV4-1, with TRBD2 matching 8 bases. J gave up 2 bases and V 3 bases, and 14 bases lay outside the gene matches. The V gene's germline CDR1 is MGHRA and CDR2 YSYEKL. This CDR3 has 18 residues.

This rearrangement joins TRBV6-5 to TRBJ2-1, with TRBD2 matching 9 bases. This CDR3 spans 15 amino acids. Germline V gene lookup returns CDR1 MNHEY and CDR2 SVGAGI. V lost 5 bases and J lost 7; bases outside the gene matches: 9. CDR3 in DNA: TGTGCCAGCAGTGACGCGGGGGGGCCTTTTAATGAGCAGTTCTTC. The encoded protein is CASSDAGGPFNEQFF.

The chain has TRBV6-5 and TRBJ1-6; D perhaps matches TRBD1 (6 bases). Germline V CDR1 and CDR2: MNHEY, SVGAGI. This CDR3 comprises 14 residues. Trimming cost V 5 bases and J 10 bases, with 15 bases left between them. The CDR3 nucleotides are TGTGCCAGCAGTAAGGGGCGGCAGGGGTCACCCCTCCACTTT. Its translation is CASSKGRQGSPLHF.